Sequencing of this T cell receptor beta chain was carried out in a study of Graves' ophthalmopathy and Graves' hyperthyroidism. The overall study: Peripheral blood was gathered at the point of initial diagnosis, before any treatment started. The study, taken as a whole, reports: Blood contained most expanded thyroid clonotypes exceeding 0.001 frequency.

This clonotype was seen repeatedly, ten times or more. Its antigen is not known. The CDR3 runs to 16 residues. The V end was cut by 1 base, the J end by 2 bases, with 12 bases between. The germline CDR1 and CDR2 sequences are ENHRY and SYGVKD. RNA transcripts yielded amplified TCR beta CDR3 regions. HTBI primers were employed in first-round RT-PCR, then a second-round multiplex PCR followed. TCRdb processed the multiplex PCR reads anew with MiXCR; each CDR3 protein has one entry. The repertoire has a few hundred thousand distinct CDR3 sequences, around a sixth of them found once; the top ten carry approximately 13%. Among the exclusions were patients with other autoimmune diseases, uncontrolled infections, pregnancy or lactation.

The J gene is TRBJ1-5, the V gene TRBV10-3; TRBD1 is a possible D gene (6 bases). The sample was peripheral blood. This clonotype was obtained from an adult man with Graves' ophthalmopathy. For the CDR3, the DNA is TGTGCCATCAGTGAGTGGCAGGGGAAGGGCAATCAGCCCCAGCATTTT. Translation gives CAISEWQGKGNQPQHF.